This T cell receptor (beta chain) emerged from a study of cytomegalovirus exposure and HLA in healthy donors. The wider study: HLA-typed donors contributed some 87 million unique TCRs, which were held in an early data release.

Healthy donors of bone marrow made up the group. Study findings and constraints: Specificity of three CMV-associated chains for CMV antigens was verified in vitro.

PCR amplification relied on 60 Vbeta primers (plus 13 Jbeta primers). The assay was immunoSEQ multiplex PCR, and TCRdb's table has in-frame clones only and misses some. The sample contains approximately 200,000 clones, roughly 74% of which appear only once. Points on this clone: Its antigen is currently unknown.

V shed 6 bases and J shed 4 bases, with 17 bases lying between them. The CDR3 loop spans 14 amino acids. Germline V CDR1 and CDR2: SGHRS, YFSETQ. The sequence came from a woman aged 25 to 45 in good health and CMV-seropositive. Sequencing was performed on PBMCs. The V call is TRBV5-1, the J call TRBJ2-7, with D tentatively TRBD2 (5 bases). Here the CDR3 reads CASNARGSGYEQYF. In DNA, the CDR3 is TGCGCCAGCAACGCCCGAGGTTCGGGATACGAGCAGTACTTC.